These 18 T cell receptor beta chains were sequenced from one sample in a study of CD8 T cells in ankylosing spondylitis. Using its own MiXCR run on the 5' RACE reads, TCRdb lists one record per CDR3 protein. Of 240,000 or so distinct CDR3 sequences in the sample, 8% to 9.5% are singletons; the top ten hold around 6.8%. Specimen: blood, either unsorted or a sorted T cell fraction (not recorded which). The receptor set was obtained from a male donor with ankylosing spondylitis or in good health (not recorded which).

This clonotype was detected a few times. The chain recombines TRBV7-9 with TRBJ1-6; the D gene is possibly TRBD1 (6 bases). Trimming stripped 4 bases from V and 7 bases from J, with 17 bases between. CDR3 length equals 16 residues. Germline V gene data show CDR1 as SEHNR and CDR2 as FQNEAQ (reference sequence). CDR3 bases: TGTGCCAGCAGCTCCGTCGAAGGGGGAAGGAATTCACCCCTCCACTTT. Translating gives CASSSVEGGRNSPLHF. Using reference TRBV7-9 and TRBJ1-6 for the parts outside the CDR3, the full variable domain is DTGVSQNPRHKITKRGQNVTFRCDPISEHNRLYWYRQTLGQGPEFLTYFQNEAQLEKSRLLSDRFSAERPKGSFSTLEIQRTEQGDSAMYLCASSSVEGGRNSPLHFGNGTRLTVT.

This clonotype was counted many times. The rearrangement links TRBV29-1 to TRBJ2-5; no clear D gene. Germline V gene lookup returns CDR1 SQVTM and CDR2 ANQGSEA. V lost 4 bases and J lost 3, with 9 bases in between. The CDR3 contains 12 residues. CDR3 amino acids: CSVGAREETQYF. In DNA, the CDR3 is TGCAGCGTTGGAGCTAGAGAAGAGACCCAGTACTTC.

This clonotype was seen many times. The chain carries TRBV15 and TRBJ2-1; TRBD2 might be the D (5 bases). Germline-derived CDR1 and CDR2 are LNHNV and YYDKDF (reference sequence). CDR3 length: 13 amino acids. With 6 bases removed from V and 9 bases from J, the gap between germline ends came to 15 bases. The CDR3 loop reads CATSSLRGLEQFF. CDR3 in DNA: TGTGCCACCAGTTCTCTTCGGGGTCTTGAGCAGTTCTTC.

This clonotype was picked up many times. The CDR3 protein is CASSISGGQPQHF. CDR3 DNA sequence: TGTGCCAGTAGTATAAGTGGGGGTCAGCCCCAGCATTTT. The chain combines TRBV19 with TRBJ1-5; tentative D call: TRBD1 (5 bases). The CDR3 has 13 amino acids. V dropped 2 bases and J dropped 6 bases, with 8 bases sitting between them. Germline V lookup: CDR1 LNHDA, CDR2 SQIVND (reference sequence).

This clonotype has just a few counts. This chain joins TRBV20-1 and TRBJ2-7, with TRBD2 matching over 9 bases. Trimming cost V 6 bases and J 1 base; bases outside gene matches: 7. Germline-derived CDR1 and CDR2 are DFQATT and SNEGSKA (reference sequence). There are 14 residues in the CDR3. The CDR3 region has the DNA TGCAGTGCGAAGAGGCGGGAGGGATCCTACGAGCAGTACTTC. Its translation: CSAKRREGSYEQYF.

This clonotype has ten or more counts. The chain uses TRBV20-1 and TRBJ2-5; TRBD2 agrees at 14 bases. The CDR3 is made up of 18 amino acids. The V gene end was trimmed by 0 bases and the J gene end by 4 bases; junction bases not matched to a gene: 10. The germline V gene encodes CDR1 DFQATT and CDR2 SNEGSKA (reference sequence). CDR3 loop: CSARDVGLAGGGGETQYF. The CDR3 nucleotides read TGCAGTGCTAGAGATGTTGGACTAGCGGGAGGAGGAGGAGAGACCCAGTACTTC.

There are many counts of this clonotype. The V and J genes are TRBV3-1 and TRBJ1-1; D ambiguous. Germline V gene lookup returns CDR1 LGHDT and CDR2 YNNKEL (reference sequence). The CDR3 runs to 13 residues. V lost 3 bases to trimming and J lost 7 bases, with 12 bases between them. For the CDR3, the DNA is TGTGCCAGCAGCCAGGACCGGGGAATTGAAGCTTTCTTT. Amino acids: CASSQDRGIEAFF.

This chain uses TRBV7-2 with TRBJ1-2; 12 nucleotides line up with TRBD1. The CDR3 has 15 amino acids. The germline gives CDR1 SGHTA, CDR2 FQGNSA. V lost 2 bases and J lost 8; bases outside the gene matches: 6. The CDR3 region is CASSLTGQGARGYTF. CDR3 sequence (DNA): TGTGCCAGCAGCTTAACGGGACAGGGGGCACGAGGCTACACCTTC. Variable domain in full (rest from reference TRBV7-2 and TRBJ1-2): GAGVSQSPSNKVTEKGKDVELRCDPISGHTALYWYRQSLGQGLEFLIYFQGNSAPDKSGLPSDRFSAERTGGSVSTLTIQRTQQEDSAVYLCASSLTGQGARGYTFGSGTRLTVV.

A few counts support this clonotype. The chain has TRBV12-3 or TRBV12-4 and TRBJ2-5; possibly TRBD1 or TRBD2 for D (5 bases each). The CDR3 totals 14 residues. Trimming removed 4 bases at V and 5 bases at J, with 14 bases between. CDR3 DNA: TGTGCCAGCAGTTCGGGACCTACGGGGGAGACCCAGTACTTC. It specifies CASSSGPTGETQYF.

The rearrangement uses TRBV10-3 and TRBJ2-7; D is perhaps TRBD2 (7 bases). CDR3 length: 14 residues. Germline CDR1 ENHRY, CDR2 SYGVKD. Trimming removed 4 bases from V and 7 bases from J, with 17 bases in between. CDR3 region: CAISASGGFWEQYF. As DNA, the CDR3 is TGTGCCATCAGTGCTTCGGGGGGCTTCTGGGAGCAGTACTTC.

This clonotype was found many times. The V call is TRBV29-1, the J call TRBJ2-1, with TRBD1 identical over 8 bases. V shed 4 bases, J shed 6 bases, and the junction held 5 bases outside the gene matches. The CDR3 length is 13 residues. Germline V lookup: CDR1 SQVTM, CDR2 ANQGSEA. CDR3 loop: CSVATGAGNEQFF. CDR3 coding DNA: TGCAGCGTTGCGACAGGGGCGGGCAATGAGCAGTTCTTC.

This clonotype was seen many times. CDR3 DNA: TGCAGCGTTGCGGCTGGCAACTCCTACGAGCAGTACTTC. This encodes CSVAAGNSYEQYF. The V gene is TRBV29-1, the J gene TRBJ2-7, with D hard to call. Per the germline V gene, CDR1 is SQVTM and CDR2 is ANQGSEA. V lost 4 bases, J lost 0 bases, and 10 bases lay in between. The CDR3 is made up of 13 amino acids.

This clonotype was counted many times. The V call is TRBV12-3 or TRBV12-4, the J call TRBJ2-1; D might be TRBD1 or TRBD2, each matching 5 bases. V lost 5 bases and J lost 0, with 20 bases in between. This CDR3 is built from 18 residues. CDR3 DNA sequence: TGTGCCAGCAGTACGGGACCGAGCCTAGAAAGCTCCTACAATGAGCAGTTCTTC. This sequence encodes CASSTGPSLESSYNEQFF.

This clonotype came up many times. The rearrangement joins TRBV12-3 or TRBV12-4 to TRBJ1-3, with D unclear. V lost 2 bases, J lost 4 bases, and 9 bases lay in between. This CDR3 region has 14 residues. The CDR3 region has the DNA TGTGCCAGCAGTTTACGAGTGGTGGGAAACACCATATATTTT. This gives the protein CASSLRVVGNTIYF.

This clonotype was seen ten or more times. The chain joins TRBV4-3 to TRBJ2-3; a weak D match, TRBD2 (6 bases). Germline CDR1 LGHNA, CDR2 YSLEER. The ends were cut back, 0 bases at V and 0 bases at J, with 10 bases in the middle. This CDR3 is 16 amino acids long. CDR3 coding DNA: TGCGCCAGCAGCCAAGATAGGGCGGGGAGCACAGATACGCAGTATTTT. Protein product: CASSQDRAGSTDTQYF.

This clonotype showed up many times. The chain joins TRBV20-1 to TRBJ1-1; 8 bases are a match to TRBD1. CDR1 is DFQATT, CDR2 SNEGSKA, per germline (reference sequence). CDR3 length: 12 amino acids. The ends lost 6 bases at V and 6 bases at J; junction bases unmatched: 6. CDR3 region: CSAIPTGAEAFF. The CDR3 DNA is TGCAGTGCCATTCCGACAGGGGCTGAAGCTTTCTTT.

This clonotype was seen many times. The chain is built from TRBV5-1 and TRBJ2-1; TRBD2 is a possible D gene (5 bases). The CDR3 is 15 amino acids. CDR1 and CDR2 from the germline V gene are SGHRS and YFSETQ. The V end lost 5 bases, the J end lost 2 bases, and 14 bases lay between the germline ends. CDR3 sequence: CASRNSGIPYNEQFF. CDR3 bases: TGCGCCAGCAGAAACTCCGGGATCCCCTACAATGAGCAGTTCTTC.

CDR3 nucleotide sequence: TGCAGTGCTAGAGATCGGACTAGACCTAGCACAGATACGCAGTATTTT. Protein product: CSARDRTRPSTDTQYF. The chain couples TRBV20-1 to TRBJ2-3, with 7 positions matching TRBD2. J lost 0 bases, V lost 0 bases, and 6 bases had no gene match. The CDR3 covers 16 residues. Germline values: CDR1 DFQATT, CDR2 SNEGSKA (reference sequence).